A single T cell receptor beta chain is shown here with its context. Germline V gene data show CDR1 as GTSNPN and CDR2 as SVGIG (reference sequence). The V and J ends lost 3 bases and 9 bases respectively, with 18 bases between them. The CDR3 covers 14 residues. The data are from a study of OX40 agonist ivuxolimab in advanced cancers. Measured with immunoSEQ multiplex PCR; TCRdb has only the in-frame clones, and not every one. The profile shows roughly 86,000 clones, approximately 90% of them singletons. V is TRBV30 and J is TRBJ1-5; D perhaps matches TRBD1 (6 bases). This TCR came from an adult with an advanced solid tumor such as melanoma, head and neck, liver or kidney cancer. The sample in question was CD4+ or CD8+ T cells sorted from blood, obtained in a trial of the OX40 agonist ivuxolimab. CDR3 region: CAWSDGQMLGPQHF. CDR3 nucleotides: TGTGCCTGGAGCGACGGACAGATGTTAGGGCCCCAGCATTTT.